Shown below are 31 T cell receptor beta chains from a single sample sequenced in a study of tissue T cells after allogeneic stem cell transplantation (dated by TCRdb to between 2021 and 2024). Reading the label with the study, this specimen's time point is: mouse harvest day 7 after allogeneic transplant. Mouse grafts combined 10^7 T-cell-depleted bone marrow cells with 10^6 splenic CD5+ T cells, given via tail vein injection. Receptor amplification or capture employed the immunoSEQ multiplex PCR assay. What TCRdb holds here is the immuneACCESS table cut down to in-frame rearrangements. Part of the clones is not present; checked against another copy, under half of the missing clones reflect an unresolved V gene, and the others are unexplained. The sample table holds some 6,700 clones, of which about 53% were seen once. Clones ranked in the top ten supply under 4.5% of the sample. Sequencing was done on a sample of gut tissue. The receptors here all came from a female BALB/c mouse given C57BL/6 T cells with graft-versus-host disease after an allogeneic hematopoietic cell transplant.

This clone has a handful of counts. Gene names and germline match the mouse. The CDR3 bases that were read are TGTGCCAGCAGCTTAAGGGACAGGGGCTATGAACAGTAC. As protein: CASSLRDRGYEQY. The full CDR3 reads CASSLRDRGYEQYF. This chain connects TRBV3 to TRBJ2-7; 10 bases agree with TRBD1. Coverage ceases 1 residue before the CDR3 finishes, and the germline J gene fills in the end. V shed 2 bases and J 3 bases; nucleotides not matched to a gene: 1. The CDR3 runs 14 residues. Germline lookup yields CDR1 SNHLY and CDR2 FYNGKV (reference sequence).

Comment on this clone: The listed genes are named as in mouse. Read sequence stops 1 residue before the CDR3 end, and the germline J gene provides the missing end. The chain couples TRBV13-3 to TRBJ2-1, with a weak D call TRBD1 (6 bases). V lost 1 base, J lost 9 bases, and 11 bases lay in between. This CDR3 contains 13 residues. CDR1 and CDR2 (germline): NNHDY, SYVADS. CDR3 DNA, as far as it was read: TGTGCCAGCAGTGATCCAGGGGAGGTTGAGCAGTTC. It specifies CASSDPGEVEQF. The full CDR3 protein reads CASSDPGEVEQFF.

This clone appeared a few times. Gene names refer to mouse genes. Sequencing ends 1 residue short of the CDR3 end; the germline J gene provides the rest. The chain recombines TRBV26 with TRBJ2-7; TRBD1 agrees at 12 bases. The CDR3 is made up of 15 amino acids. V dropped 2 bases and J dropped 7; count of bases not matched to a gene: 6. The germline CDR1 and CDR2 sequences are KGHPV and FQNQEV (reference sequence). The CDR3 here is CASSLLGQGAGEQYF. The sequenced CDR3 bases are TGTGCCAGCAGTCTGCTGGGACAGGGGGCGGGAGAACAGTAC.

Turning to this clone: Gene names follow the mouse nomenclature. The read is 1 residue too short to cover the CDR3 end, so that end is filled in from the germline J gene. The V call is TRBV29, the J call TRBJ2-7; D call uncertain. Germline V CDR1 and CDR2: MSHET, SYDVDS. The CDR3 consists of 12 residues. With 2 bases removed from V and 4 bases from J, the gap between germline ends came to 6 bases. CDR3 bases read: TGTGCTAGCAGTTTAAGACAATATGAACAGTAC. Translating gives CASSLRQYEQY. The full CDR3 reads CASSLRQYEQYF.

In this sample, this clone turned up once. All gene names here are mouse names. The read falls 1 residue short of the CDR3 end, and the missing part is taken from the germline J gene. The rearrangement uses TRBV26 and TRBJ2-3; 9 bases line up with TRBD1. The CDR3 spans 13 residues. The germline CDR1 and CDR2 sequences are KGHPV and FQNQEV (reference sequence). The trim removed 6 bases at V and 4 bases at J, leaving 2 bases unmatched. CDR3 protein: CASRQGATETLYF. Incomplete CDR3 DNA: TGTGCCAGCAGACAGGGGGCGACAGAAACGCTGTAT.

This clone turned up a few times. The gene names here belong to mouse. This chain's CDR3 is CASSYRGNTGQLYF. CDR3 bases read: TGTGCCAGCAGCTACAGGGGGAACACCGGGCAGCTCTAC. The J gene is TRBJ2-2, the V gene TRBV3, with 8 bases aligning to TRBD1. The read halts 1 residue ahead of the CDR3 end, with the missing end drawn from the germline J gene. The ends lost 4 bases at V and 2 bases at J; junction bases unmatched: 0. This CDR3 is built from 14 residues. CDR1 is SNHLY and CDR2 is FYNGKV in the germline V gene (reference sequence). The entire variable domain, with the rest obtained from reference TRBV3 and TRBJ2-2, is as follows: GPKVLQIPSHQIIDMGQMVTLNCDPVSNHLYFYWYKQILGQQMEFLVNFYNGKVMEKSKLFKDQFSVERPDGSYFTLKIQPTALEDSAVYFCASSYRGNTGQLYFGEGSKLTVL.

In regard to this clone: Gene names are mouse gene names. The covered CDR3 bases are TGTGCCAGCGGTGATTGGGGGCATCAAAACACCTTGTAC. Protein: CASGDWGHQNTLY. In full, the CDR3 is CASGDWGHQNTLYF. V and J are TRBV13-2 and TRBJ2-4; D is possibly TRBD1 or TRBD2 (6 bases each). The read ends 1 residue shy of where the CDR3 ends; the end is completed using the germline J gene. The CDR3 contains 14 residues. Germline lookup yields CDR1 NNHNN and CDR2 SYGAGS (reference sequence). V lost 1 base and J 2 bases, leaving 8 bases between the germline ends.

This clone was found a few times. Gene names follow the mouse nomenclature. CDR3 DNA (partial): TGTGCCAGCAGTTTTGGGGGGAGCTCCTATGAACAGTAC. It translates to CASSFGGSSYEQY. The whole CDR3 protein reads CASSFGGSSYEQYF. V and J are TRBV14 and TRBJ2-7; 7 nucleotides agree with TRBD2. The read ends 1 residue early relative to the CDR3; the germline J gene fills the gap. Germline CDR1 is SGHDT and CDR2 is FRDEAV. Losses at the gene ends were 2 bases for V and 0 bases for J; bases not matched to a gene: 2. The CDR3 is 14 residues long. Complete variable domain (other parts from reference TRBV14 and TRBJ2-7): EAGVTQSPRYAVLQEGQAVSFWCDPISGHDTLYWYQQPRDQGPQLLVYFRDEAVIDNSQLPSDRFSAVRPKGTNSTLKIQSAKQGDTATYLCASSFGGSSYEQYFGPGTRLTVL.

For this clone: Gene names refer to mouse genes. With the read ending 1 residue before the CDR3 end, the germline J gene is used to fill in that end. The rearrangement joins TRBV13-3 to TRBJ2-7; 8 nucleotides agree with TRBD2. V trimming: 7 bases; J trimming: 0 bases; junction bases outside the gene matches: 3. The CDR3 is 13 residues long. The germline gives CDR1 NNHDY, CDR2 SYVADS. CDR3 amino acids: CASCWGVSYEQYF. The sequenced part of the CDR3 DNA is TGTGCCAGCTGCTGGGGGGTCTCCTATGAACAGTAC.

Concerning this clone itself: Gene names refer to mouse genes. The read halts 1 residue ahead of the CDR3 end, with the missing end drawn from the germline J gene. V and J are TRBV12-2 and TRBJ2-7; 8 nucleotides line up with TRBD2. The CDR3 sequence is 14 residues long. CDR1 is SGHLS and CDR2 is HYDKME in the germline V gene. The trim removed 2 bases at V and 0 bases at J, leaving 2 bases unmatched. The CDR3 spells CASSPGGSSYEQYF. The part of the CDR3 DNA that was read is TGTGCCAGCTCTCCTGGGGGGAGCTCCTATGAACAGTAC.

The sample holds one count of this clone. The gene symbols are mouse symbols. The sequenced CDR3 bases are TGTGCCAGCAGCCGGGACTGGGGGGATCAAAACACCTTGTAC. Protein: CASSRDWGDQNTLY. Given in full, the CDR3 is CASSRDWGDQNTLYF. This chain links TRBV19 with TRBJ2-4, with 12 bases identical to TRBD2. The CDR3 end falls 1 residue outside the read, so it is completed with the germline J gene. Per the germline V gene, CDR1 is FNHDT and CDR2 is SITEND (reference sequence). The CDR3 is 15 amino acids. With 5 bases clipped from V and 2 bases from J, the junction kept 3 bases outside the gene matches.

The table lists this clone with a few counts. Mouse germline and gene names are used. The DNA ends 1 residue before the CDR3 does, and the rest of the CDR3 is filled in from the germline J gene. The J gene is TRBJ1-3, the V gene TRBV26; D is uncertain. Germline V gives CDR1 KGHPV, CDR2 FQNQEV (reference sequence). Trimming shortened V by 2 bases and J by 0 bases, and 8 bases separated the two germline ends. The CDR3 length is 15 residues. The CDR3 region is CASSLRGNSGNTLYF. The CDR3 DNA, read in part, is TGTGCCAGCAGTCTGCGAGGGAATTCTGGAAATACGCTCTAT.

A remark on this clone: Gene labels here are mouse ones. The read gets to within 1 residue of the CDR3 end, and the germline J gene fills in the rest. This chain links TRBV23 with TRBJ1-3; the listed D gene, TRBD1, was not tested against the DNA. Per germline, CDR1 KGHTA and CDR2 FQNQQP. CDR3 length: 16 residues. CDR3 DNA (partial): TGCTCCAGCAGTCAATCACAGGGGGCGCGTGGAAATACGCTCTAT. It translates to CSSSQSQGARGNTLY. The entire CDR3 protein is CSSSQSQGARGNTLYF. Drawing the rest from reference TRBV23 and TRBJ1-3, the complete variable domain is DAAVTQKPRYLIKMKGQEAEMKCIPEKGHTAVFWYQQKQSKELKFLIYFQNQQPLDQIDMVKERFSAVCPSSSLCSLGIRTCEAEDSALYLCSSSQSQGARGNTLYFGEGSRLIVV.

Comment on this clone: Mouse germline and gene names are used. The read terminates 1 residue ahead of where the CDR3 ends, so the germline J gene completes it. The V and J genes are TRBV4 and TRBJ1-5, with D possibly TRBD1 on 6 matching bases. The CDR3 contains 16 residues. Germline V lookup: CDR1 LGHDT, CDR2 YNNKQL (reference sequence). Trimming left V 5 bases short and J 0 bases short, with 14 bases between. The CDR3 bases that were read are TGTGCCAGCAGCATCCGGGACAAAGTTAACAACCAGGCTCCGCTT. This gives the protein CASSIRDKVNNQAPL. The full-length CDR3 reads as CASSIRDKVNNQAPLF.

This clone was detected only a few times. Gene names refer to mouse genes. The CDR3 extends 1 residue past the end of the read, so its final part is completed from the germline J gene. The chain carries TRBV3 and TRBJ2-1; 8 positions match TRBD2. Germline-derived CDR1 and CDR2 are SNHLY and FYNGKV (reference sequence). The CDR3 has 14 residues. J was trimmed by 1 base and V by 5 bases; bases with no gene match: 1. CDR3 bases read: TGTGCCAGCAGCCGACTGGGGAACTATGCTGAGCAGTTC. Protein sequence: CASSRLGNYAEQF. The entire CDR3 protein is CASSRLGNYAEQFF.

For this clone: Gene names and germline match the mouse. The read falls 1 residue short of the CDR3 end, and the missing part is taken from the germline J gene. J is TRBJ1-6 and V is TRBV19; D is perhaps TRBD1 (6 bases). TRBJ1-6 qualifies as an ORF whose function is uncertain. This CDR3 comprises 16 residues. Germline V gene sequence: CDR1 FNHDT, CDR2 SITEND (reference sequence). Between the trimmed V and J ends, which lost 2 bases and 0 bases, there was a span of 9 bases. The CDR3 sequence: CASSMQGRSYNSPLYF. The CDR3 bases that were read are TGTGCCAGCAGTATGCAGGGGCGTTCCTATAATTCGCCCCTCTAC.

With respect to this clone: Germline and genes: mouse. Read data end 1 residue before the CDR3 end; the end is taken from the germline J gene. The chain carries TRBV23 and TRBJ2-5; the table's D call TRBD2 went unverified against the DNA. Per germline, CDR1 KGHTA and CDR2 FQNQQP. There are 14 residues in the CDR3. The CDR3 protein is CSSTRTGGQDTQYF. The CDR3 bases that were read are TGCTCCAGCACCCGGACGGGGGGCCAAGACACCCAGTAC.

This clone has a handful of counts. Genes and germline come from the mouse. Sequencing ends 1 residue short of the CDR3 end; the germline J gene provides the rest. The rearrangement links TRBV12-2 to TRBJ2-5; 8 nucleotides align to TRBD1. The CDR3 has 15 residues. The V segment lost 2 bases and the J segment 6 bases; nucleotides outside the gene matches: 9. The germline CDR1 and CDR2 sequences are SGHLS and HYDKME. This chain's CDR3 is CASSHPPGQEDTQYF. The CDR3 DNA, read in part, is TGTGCCAGCTCTCATCCTCCGGGACAGGAGGACACCCAGTAC.

With regard to this clone: Mouse gene names and germline throughout. Coverage ceases 1 residue before the CDR3 finishes, and the germline J gene fills in the end. The rearrangement uses TRBV16 and TRBJ2-5; possibly TRBD1 for D (6 bases). Germline V CDR1 and CDR2: SGHSA, FRNQAP. The CDR3 has 14 amino acids. Trimming took 5 bases from V and 0 from J, leaving 9 bases between them. The CDR3 here is CASSIQGNQDTQYF. The CDR3 DNA, read in part, is TGTGCAAGCAGCATACAGGGTAACCAAGACACCCAGTAC.

With regard to this clone: Mouse gene names apply. The CDR3 end falls 1 residue outside the read, so it is completed with the germline J gene. J is TRBJ2-7 and V is TRBV3; 11 bases agree with TRBD2. Germline CDR1 and CDR2: SNHLY and FYNGKV (reference sequence). The CDR3 is 14 amino acids. The V segment lost 5 bases and the J segment 3 bases; nucleotides outside the gene matches: 3. CDR3 region: CASSPTGGVYEQYF. CDR3 DNA (partial): TGTGCCAGCAGCCCGACTGGGGGGGTCTATGAACAGTAC.

This clone came up a few times. Gene names denote mouse genes. The read ends 1 residue before the CDR3 terminus; that terminus is restored from the germline J gene. The chain joins TRBV31 to TRBJ2-7; 7 bases fit TRBD1. The CDR3 has 14 residues. Germline V gene sequence: CDR1 GKSSPN, CDR2 SITVG. The V gene end was trimmed by 0 bases and the J gene end by 1 base; junction bases not matched to a gene: 3. Incomplete CDR3 DNA: TGTGCCTGGAGTCTAAACAGGGGATCCTATGAACAGTAC. Translated, it gives CAWSLNRGSYEQY. The complete CDR3 protein is CAWSLNRGSYEQYF.

Comments on this clone: All gene names here are mouse names. Read coverage stops 1 residue before the CDR3 terminus; the germline J gene supplies the remainder. The chain links TRBV26 to TRBJ2-2; 8 nucleotides match TRBD2. There are 15 residues in the CDR3. V lost 4 bases, J lost 4 bases, and 5 bases stayed unmatched. Germline loops: CDR1 KGHPV, CDR2 FQNQEV (reference sequence). CDR3 sequence: CASSPGGGVTGQLYF. The covered CDR3 bases are TGTGCCAGCAGTCCAGGTGGGGGGGTCACCGGGCAGCTCTAC.

The sample holds one count of this clone. Mouse germline and gene names are used. Coverage ceases 1 residue before the CDR3 finishes, and the germline J gene fills in the end. The chain links TRBV3 to TRBJ2-5, with D possibly matching TRBD1 (6 bases). The CDR3 is 14 residues long. Trimming left V 5 bases short and J 2 bases short, with 11 bases between. Germline V gene lookup returns CDR1 SNHLY and CDR2 FYNGKV (reference sequence). CDR3: CASSRRDTQDTQYF. The part of the CDR3 DNA that was read is TGTGCCAGCAGCCGCCGGGACACCCAAGACACCCAGTAC.

The table lists this clone with a count of one. Germline and genes: mouse. The CDR3 is cut off 1 residue early in the read; its end comes from the germline J gene. The chain joins TRBV4 to TRBJ2-1; 11 bases fit TRBD2. V lost 5 bases and J lost 6; bases outside the gene matches: 6. Per germline, CDR1 LGHDT and CDR2 YNNKQL (reference sequence). The CDR3 has 15 residues. CDR3 bases read: TGTGCCAGCAGCCCTCGACTGGGGGGGAGTGCTGAGCAGTTC. It encodes CASSPRLGGSAEQF. The CDR3, in full, reads CASSPRLGGSAEQFF.

The table lists this clone with a few counts. The gene names given are mouse names. The missing CDR3 end, 1 residue past where the read stops, is filled in from the germline J gene. The chain employs TRBV3 and TRBJ2-1; D might be TRBD1 (7 bases). The length of the CDR3 is 13 residues. Trimming removed 3 bases from V and 8 bases from J, with 11 bases in between. Per the germline V gene, CDR1 is SNHLY and CDR2 is FYNGKV (reference sequence). Partial CDR3 DNA: TGTGCCAGCAGCTTCGCAGGGGGGACTGAGCAGTTC. It specifies CASSFAGGTEQF. The full-length CDR3 reads as CASSFAGGTEQFF.

In its sample, this clone was seen a few times. Gene and germline names: mouse. The read comes to an end 1 residue before the CDR3 does, leaving the germline J gene to fill in the end. The chain carries TRBV26 and TRBJ1-4; 7 bases are shared with TRBD1. The CDR3 totals 15 residues. After removal of 6 bases from V and 3 bases from J, the junction contained 7 bases not matched to a gene. Germline-derived CDR1 and CDR2 are KGHPV and FQNQEV (reference sequence). The CDR3 DNA, read in part, is TGTGCCAGCAGCCAACAGGGGAGGGCCAACGAAAGATTATTT. It codes for CASSQQGRANERLF. The entire CDR3 is CASSQQGRANERLFF.

In regard to this clone: The genes are named according to mouse. The read ends 1 residue shy of where the CDR3 ends; the end is completed using the germline J gene. The chain joins TRBV12-1 to TRBJ1-2; maybe TRBD1 (6 bases). Germline V gene lookup returns CDR1 SGHSN and CDR2 HYEKVE. The CDR3 totals 14 residues. V lost 2 bases, J lost 3 bases, and 12 bases lay in between. The CDR3 region is CASSPLGGDSDYTF. The sequenced CDR3 bases are TGTGCCAGCTCTCCCTTAGGGGGAGACTCCGACTACACC.

As concerns this clone: Gene names and germline match the mouse. The CDR3 end lies 1 residue beyond the end of the read and is filled in from the germline J gene. The chain carries TRBV16 and TRBJ2-7; 8 nucleotides align to TRBD1. Germline loops: CDR1 SGHSA, CDR2 FRNQAP. The CDR3 loop spans 13 amino acids. The ends lost 0 bases at V and 6 bases at J; junction bases unmatched: 1. CDR3 bases read: TGTGCAAGCAGCTTAGATACAGGGGGTGAACAGTAC. It codes for CASSLDTGGEQY. The CDR3 as a whole reads CASSLDTGGEQYF.

In the case of this clone: Gene names are mouse gene names. Read sequence stops 1 residue before the CDR3 end, and the germline J gene provides the missing end. The J gene is TRBJ1-4, the V gene TRBV26, with D possibly being TRBD1 (6 bases). The CDR3 consists of 15 residues. In germline, CDR1 is KGHPV, CDR2 FQNQEV (reference sequence). V lost 1 base to trimming and J lost 4 bases, with 10 bases between them. CDR3 sequence: CASSLLGARNERLFF. The part of the CDR3 DNA that was read is TGTGCCAGCAGTCTGTTGGGGGCGCGCAACGAAAGATTATTT.

As regards this clone: Genes and germline come from the mouse. Coverage ceases 1 residue before the CDR3 finishes, and the germline J gene fills in the end. The V and J genes are TRBV26 and TRBJ2-7; TRBD1 is a possible D gene (6 bases). Per the germline V gene, CDR1 is KGHPV and CDR2 is FQNQEV (reference sequence). V was clipped by 2 bases and J by 4 bases, with 12 bases between them. This CDR3 is 14 amino acids long. CDR3 DNA (partial): TGTGCCAGCAGTCTGCAGCAGGGGCCATATGAACAGTAC. Amino acid sequence: CASSLQQGPYEQY. The whole CDR3 region reads CASSLQQGPYEQYF. Based on the CDR3 plus reference TRBV26 and TRBJ2-7, the full variable domain is NSKVIQTPRYLVKGQGQKAKMRCIPEKGHPVVFWYQQNKNNEFKFLINFQNQEVLQQIDMTEKRFSAECPSNSPCSLEIQSSEAGDSALYLCASSLQQGPYEQYFGPGTRLTVL.

Of note for this clone: Mouse gene names and germline throughout. The missing CDR3 end, 1 residue past where the read stops, is filled in from the germline J gene. The chain has TRBV23 and TRBJ1-3. The germline CDR1 and CDR2 sequences are KGHTA and FQNQQP. The CDR3 contains 15 residues. The covered CDR3 bases are TGCTCCAGCAGTTCCGGGTCTCTTTCTGGAAATACGCTCTAT. Amino acids: CSSSSGSLSGNTLY. The CDR3 as a whole reads CSSSSGSLSGNTLYF.